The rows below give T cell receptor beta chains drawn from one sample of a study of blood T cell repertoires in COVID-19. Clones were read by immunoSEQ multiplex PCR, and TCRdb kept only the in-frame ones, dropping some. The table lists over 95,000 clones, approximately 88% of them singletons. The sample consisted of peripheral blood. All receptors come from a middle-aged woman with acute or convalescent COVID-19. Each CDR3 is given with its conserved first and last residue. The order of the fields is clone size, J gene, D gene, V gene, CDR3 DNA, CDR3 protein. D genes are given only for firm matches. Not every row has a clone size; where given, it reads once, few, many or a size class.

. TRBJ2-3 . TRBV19 TGTGCCAGTAGTATAAGATCGGGGTGGGGCACAGATACGCAGTATTTT CASSIRSGWGTDTQYF
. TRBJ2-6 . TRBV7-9 TGTGCCAGCAGCTTAAGTCCGACAGCTAGCTCTGGGGCCAACGTCCTGACTTTC CASSLSPTASSGANVLTF
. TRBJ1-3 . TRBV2 TGTGCCAGCAGTGTCGACAGGTCCTCTGGAAACACCATATATTTT CASSVDRSSGNTIYF
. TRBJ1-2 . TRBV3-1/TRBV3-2 TGTGCCAGCAGCCAAGATCGAAGTGATAGAGGCTACACCTTC CASSQDRSDRGYTF
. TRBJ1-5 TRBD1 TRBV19 TGTGCCAGTAGAGGGCAAGGCAGGGGGGGCAATCAGCCCCAGCATTTT CASRGQGRGGNQPQHF
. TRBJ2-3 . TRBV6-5 TGTGCCAGCAGTTACTCTACTAGCCGCACAGATACGCAGTATTTT CASSYSTSRTDTQYF
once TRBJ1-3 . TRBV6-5 TGTGCCAGCAATCTACTCCACCCTGGAAACACCATATATTTT CASNLLHPGNTIYF
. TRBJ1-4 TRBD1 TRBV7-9 TGTGCCAGCAGCTCCCCCGGGACAGAGACTGAAAAACTGTTTTTT CASSSPGTETEKLFF
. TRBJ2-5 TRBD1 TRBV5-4 TGTGCCAGCAGCTTTCCGGGACAGTACTCTCAAGAGACCCAGTACTTC CASSFPGQYSQETQYF
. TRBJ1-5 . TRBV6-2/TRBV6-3 TGTGCCAGCAGTACCCCCCCCGGGGCAGGGAGGGGTAATCAGCCCCAGCATTTT CASSTPPGAGRGNQPQHF
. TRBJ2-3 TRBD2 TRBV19 TGTGCCAGTAATCCGGGACTAGCAACAGATACGCAGTATTTT CASNPGLATDTQYF
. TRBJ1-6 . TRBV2 TGTGCCAGCAGGCCCCAGGGGCTCGGTAATTCACCCCTCCACTTT CASRPQGLGNSPLHF
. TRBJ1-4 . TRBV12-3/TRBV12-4 TGTGCCAGCACCACACAGTTGGGTGAAAAACTGTTTTTT CASTTQLGEKLFF
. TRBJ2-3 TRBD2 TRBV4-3 TGCGCCAGCAGCCAGGGACTAGCGGGGGCGACGGGAGATACGCAGTATTTT CASSQGLAGATGDTQYF
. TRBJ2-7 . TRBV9 TGTGCCAGCAGCGTAGCTGGTAAGGAACTATACTCCTACGAGCAGTACTTC CASSVAGKELYSYEQYF
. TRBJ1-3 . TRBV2 TGTGCCAGCAGTGAACGACGAACCAGGGCTGAAAACACCATATATTTT CASSERRTRAENTIYF
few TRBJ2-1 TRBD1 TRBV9 TGTGCCAGCAGCCCGGGACAGGGATACAATGAGCAGTTCTTC CASSPGQGYNEQFF
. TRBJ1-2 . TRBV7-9 TGTGCCAGCAGCCCTGGAGGGGTTTCAGCCTTCTATGGCTACACCTTC CASSPGGVSAFYGYTF
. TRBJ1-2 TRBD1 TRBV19 TGTGCCAGTAGCCTGGGGGACAGGGGAATCCCCTATGGCTACACCTTC CASSLGDRGIPYGYTF
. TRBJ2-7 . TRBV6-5 TGTGCCACAACGGGGAGGTCGGGGTCCCGCGAGCAGTACTTC CATTGRSGSREQYF
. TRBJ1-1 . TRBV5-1 TGCGCCAGCAGCTTGAGGGCAGGGTTTATGAACACTGAAGCTTTCTTT CASSLRAGFMNTEAFF
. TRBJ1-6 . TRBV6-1 TGTGCCAGCAGTGAAGTCCACCGCAGGCCCGAAAATTCACCCCTCCACTTT CASSEVHRRPENSPLHF
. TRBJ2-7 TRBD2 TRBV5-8 TGTGCCAGCAGCCTCTTCACTAGCGGGGGGTACGAGCAGTACTTC CASSLFTSGGYEQYF
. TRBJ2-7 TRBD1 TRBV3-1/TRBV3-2 TGTGCCAGCAGCCTTCTGGACAGGGGGCGCAGAGAGCAGTACTTC CASSLLDRGRREQYF
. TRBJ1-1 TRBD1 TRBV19 TGTGCCAGTAGACTACAGGGGGCTGAAGCTTTCTTT CASRLQGAEAFF
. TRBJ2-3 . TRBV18 TGTGCCAGCTCACCACCCTCTAGCACAGATACGCAGTATTTT CASSPPSSTDTQYF
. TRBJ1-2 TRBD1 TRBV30 TGTGCCTGGAGTGGGGACAGAAATATTTATAGTAGCTACACCTTC CAWSGDRNIYSSYTF
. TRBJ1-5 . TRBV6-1 TGTGCCAGCAGTGAAGGGACAGTTGGCAATCAGCCCCAGCATTTT CASSEGTVGNQPQHF
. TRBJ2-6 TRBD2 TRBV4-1 TGCGCCAGCAGCGTTGGGCCTAGCGGGGGGTCTGGGGCCAACGTCCTGACTTTC CASSVGPSGGSGANVLTF
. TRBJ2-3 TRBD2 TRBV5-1 TGCGCCAGCAGGGGACTAGGAGGTACAGATACGCAGTATTTT CASRGLGGTDTQYF
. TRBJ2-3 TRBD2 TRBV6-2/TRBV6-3 TGTGCCAGCAGTGTTTCAAGGCGCGGGGGGCGCACAGATACGCAGTATTTT CASSVSRRGGRTDTQYF
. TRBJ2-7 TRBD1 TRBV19 TGTGCCAGTAGTAGAACCACCGGAGGACAGGGAGGATACGAGCAGTACTTC CASSRTTGGQGGYEQYF
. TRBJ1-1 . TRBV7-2 TGTGCCAGCAGCTCCAGACCCGGGGGCACTGAAGCTTTCTTT CASSSRPGGTEAFF